What follows is one T cell receptor (beta chain) and its context. This clonotype has ten or more counts. Its binding antigen is unknown. No qualities accompany the bases; no much larger clone lies one base away. This sample was included in a study of CDR3 diversity in severe acne (dated by TCRdb to between 2017 and 2020). Library construction relied on PCR. The sample was run on an Illumina HiSeq 2000. TCRdb took the public reads, trimmed them with fastp at Q25, ran MiXCR for clone calling and kept in-frame beta chains. A single entry per CDR3 protein holds the most common genes and DNA from its merged rows. Recorded for this sample are roughly 100,000 distinct CDR3 sequences; under 60% of them occurred a single time. Together, the top ten hold roughly 12% of the sample. CDR1 and CDR2 are drawn from the germline V gene: SGHDN, FVKESK. Spanning cysteine to phenylalanine, the CDR3 consists of 13 amino acids. Solely the CDR3 DNA is kept, with 39 bases framed from the first base. Germline trimming: 4 bases from V, 10 bases from J; junction bases outside gene matches: 5.

The chain couples TRBV14 to TRBJ2-1, with 9 bases aligning to TRBD2. The specimen was blood. This clonotype was sampled from a male donor with acne. The nucleotides are TGTGCCAGCAGCCGACTAGCGGAGAACGAGCAGTTCTTC. Translated, this is CASSRLAENEQFF.